The 22 T cell receptor beta chains given below trace back to one sample, sequenced in a study of T cell repertoires in cytomegalovirus infection. Their antigens are not known. TCRdb redid the calling of the reads with MiXCR, one entry per CDR3 protein. Here the sample spans tens of thousands of distinct CDR3 sequences, 20% being singletons. Specimen: CD8+ T cells from cultured PBMCs, collected from culture after CMV antigen stimulation. The receptors come from a human donor in good health (CMV status not recorded). Some clones in this sample may be carry-over from other donors' samples.

The CDR3 loop reads CASAQLAGATTDTQYF. The CDR3 DNA is TGTGCCAGCGCTCAACTAGCGGGAGCCACCACAGATACGCAGTATTTT. The chain uses TRBV6-4 and TRBJ2-3; 11 bases fit TRBD2. After removal of 8 bases from V and 2 bases from J, the junction contained 9 bases not matched to a gene. Germline V gene data show CDR1 as MRHNA and CDR2 as SNTAGT. The CDR3 covers 16 residues.

This clonotype has a count of ten or more. V is TRBV6-1 and J is TRBJ1-5, with D maybe TRBD1 (5 bases). Per germline, CDR1 MNHNS and CDR2 SASEGT. The CDR3 extends over 15 amino acids. Trimming took off 5 bases at V and 1 base at J, with 12 bases between the two ends. As DNA, the CDR3 is TGTGCCAGCAGTAGGACACCAGAGAGCAATCAGCCCCAGCATTTT. Translation: CASSRTPESNQPQHF.

This clonotype was seen more than once but under ten times. The genes are TRBV7-8 and TRBJ2-3, with TRBD1 matching 8 bases. Unmatched junction bases numbered 5, after V lost 7 bases and J lost 2 bases. Germline CDR1 and CDR2: SGHVS and FQNEAQ. This CDR3 is built from 14 residues. The CDR3, as DNA: TGTGCCAGCAAGCAGGGGGCCCACACAGATACGCAGTATTTT. Translation: CASKQGAHTDTQYF.

This chain connects TRBV7-9 to TRBJ1-1; tentative D call: TRBD1 (6 bases). The germline V gene has CDR1 SEHNR and CDR2 FQNEAQ (reference sequence). Between the trimmed V and J ends, which lost 5 bases and 5 bases, there was a span of 12 bases. CDR3 length equals 13 residues. The CDR3 sequence: CASSIGGRTEAFF. CDR3 DNA: TGTGCCAGCAGCATCGGGGGGCGTACTGAAGCTTTCTTT.

The chain joins TRBV20-1 to TRBJ2-1, with TRBD2 identical over 12 bases. Germline assignment: CDR1 DFQATT and CDR2 SNEGSKA (reference sequence). V dropped 5 bases and J dropped 5; count of bases not matched to a gene: 7. The CDR3 loop spans 15 amino acids. The CDR3 spells CSAFRLAGDHNEQFF. The CDR3 bases are TGCAGTGCTTTCCGACTAGCGGGAGACCACAATGAGCAGTTCTTC.

This chain connects TRBV27 to TRBJ2-7; perhaps TRBD2 as D (6 bases). Trimming took 7 bases from V and 6 from J, leaving 16 bases between them. CDR3 size: 13 residues. Germline V CDR1 and CDR2: MNHEY, SMNVEV (reference sequence). In DNA form, the CDR3 reads TGTGCCAGCACCCGAGGAGGGAGAGGCGAGCAGTACTTC. Translated: CASTRGGRGEQYF.

This clonotype was picked up a small number of times. The gene calls are TRBV27 and TRBJ1-6, with a possible D match to TRBD1 (6 bases). The CDR3 consists of 17 residues. The V and J ends lost 5 bases and 7 bases respectively, with 21 bases between them. Germline-derived CDR1 and CDR2 are MNHEY and SMNVEV (reference sequence). DNA of the CDR3: TGTGCCAGCAGTACTAACAGGGCTCCTACCCTGAATTCACCCCTCCACTTT. It translates to CASSTNRAPTLNSPLHF.

This chain uses TRBV7-8 with TRBJ2-1, with 14 bases matching TRBD2. After removal of 5 bases from V and 5 bases from J, the junction contained 2 bases not matched to a gene. Looked up from germline, CDR1 is SGHVS and CDR2 is FQNEAQ. This CDR3 has 15 residues. CDR3 in amino acids: CASSQTSGGDNEQFF. CDR3 in DNA: TGTGCCAGCAGCCAGACTAGCGGGGGGGACAATGAGCAGTTCTTC.

The chain joins TRBV11-2 to TRBJ1-6; perhaps TRBD1 as D (5 bases). Germline CDR1 reads SGHAT; CDR2 reads FQNNGV. Trimming took 3 bases from V and 8 from J, leaving 20 bases between them. The CDR3 loop spans 17 amino acids. CDR3 sequence reads: CASSFPRTGQADSPLHF. The CDR3 DNA follows: TGTGCCAGCAGCTTCCCACGCACGGGGCAGGCGGATTCACCCCTCCACTTT.

The chain couples TRBV2 to TRBJ2-5, with a weak D call TRBD2 (5 bases). The CDR3 extends over 14 amino acids. CDR1 is SNHLY, CDR2 FYNNEI, per germline. Trimming cost V 3 bases and J 3 bases, with 11 bases left between them. The CDR3, as DNA: TGTGCCAGCAGTGATGCGGTGAGGGAAGAGACCCAGTACTTC. It codes for CASSDAVREETQYF.

The chain combines TRBV5-5 with TRBJ2-1; D gene uncertain. V lost 3 bases and J lost 8, with 12 bases in between. This CDR3 has 13 residues. Germline-derived CDR1 and CDR2 are SGHKS and YYEKEE (reference sequence). The CDR3 loop reads CASSSYSNHEQFF. The CDR3 region has the DNA TGTGCCAGCAGCTCGTACTCCAACCATGAGCAGTTCTTC.

This clonotype showed up just a few times. This chain joins TRBV7-2 and TRBJ2-1; D is perhaps TRBD1 or TRBD2 (5 bases each). The ends were cut back, 5 bases at V and 10 bases at J, with 12 bases in the middle. The CDR3 is 12 amino acids. Looked up from germline, CDR1 is SGHTA and CDR2 is FQGNSA. Written as DNA, the CDR3 is TGTGCCAGCAGCCCTTGGGGGTACGAGCAGTTCTTC. As protein: CASSPWGYEQFF.

The V and J genes are TRBV7-6 and TRBJ1-2, with D maybe TRBD1 (5 bases). Between the trimmed V and J ends, which lost 1 base and 8 bases, there was a span of 17 bases. The CDR3 has 15 amino acids. Per the germline V gene, CDR1 is SGHVS and CDR2 is FNYEAQ. The CDR3 bases are TGTGCCAGCAGCTTAGGATATGGGGGAACAGGAGGCTACACCTTC. Translated, it gives CASSLGYGGTGGYTF.

The rearrangement uses TRBV6-1 and TRBJ2-7; D ambiguous. Germline V gene sequence: CDR1 MNHNS, CDR2 SASEGT. This CDR3 has 16 residues. Deletions cut 0 bases from V and 2 bases from J, with 14 bases between. The CDR3 DNA reads as TGTGCCAGCAGTGAAGCCGTGGCCCCCTCCACCTACGAGCAGTACTTC. Translation gives CASSEAVAPSTYEQYF.

The chain joins TRBV7-6 to TRBJ2-3; 7 nucleotides align to TRBD2. This CDR3 contains 16 residues. V was pared by 3 bases and J by 0 bases, with 6 bases of the junction left unmatched. Looked up from germline, CDR1 is SGHVS and CDR2 is FNYEAQ. The chain's CDR3 is CASSFREGLSTDTQYF. CDR3 bases: TGTGCCAGCAGCTTTAGGGAGGGCCTCAGCACAGATACGCAGTATTTT.

This clonotype was detected only a few times. V is TRBV7-2 and J is TRBJ2-1; a possible D gene is TRBD1 (6 bases). Per the germline V gene, CDR1 is SGHTA and CDR2 is FQGNSA. The CDR3 totals 15 residues. The V end was cut by 3 bases, the J end by 0 bases, with 9 bases between. The CDR3 spells CASSFTGTSYNEQFF. DNA for the CDR3: TGTGCCAGCAGCTTCACAGGGACCTCCTACAATGAGCAGTTCTTC.

This clonotype appeared many times. This chain links TRBV6-2 or TRBV6-3 with TRBJ2-3, with TRBD2 matching over 7 bases. The germline gives CDR1 MNHEY, CDR2 SVGEGT. This CDR3 region has 17 residues. V was pared by 5 bases and J by 2 bases, with 13 bases of the junction left unmatched. The CDR3 is CASSPPGGARNTDTQYF. The CDR3 nucleotides read TGTGCCAGCAGTCCACCGGGGGGAGCGCGAAACACAGATACGCAGTATTTT.

This rearrangement joins TRBV4-1 to TRBJ1-2; unclear D gene. CDR3 length equals 16 residues. V was cut by 0 bases and J by 4 bases, with 15 bases left in between. Germline CDR1 is MGHRA and CDR2 is YSYEKL. DNA for the CDR3: TGCGCCAGCAGCCAAGATTTGGCCGGGGTGGGCTATGGCTACACCTTC. Translating it yields CASSQDLAGVGYGYTF.

The chain has TRBV11-2 and TRBJ2-4; D possibly matches TRBD1 or TRBD2 (5 bases each). This CDR3 spans 17 amino acids. Germline assignment: CDR1 SGHAT and CDR2 FQNNGV. Trimming left V 1 base short and J 2 bases short, with 15 bases between. The CDR3: CASSLGPRGRTKNIQYF. The CDR3 coding sequence is TGTGCCAGCAGCTTAGGCCCCCGGGGCCGCACCAAAAACATTCAGTACTTC.

This chain links TRBV5-4 with TRBJ1-2; no firm D call. The CDR3 extends over 14 amino acids. The ends were cut back, 0 bases at V and 6 bases at J, with 12 bases in the middle. CDR1 and CDR2 from the germline V gene are SGHNT and YYREEE (reference sequence). The CDR3 DNA reads TGTGCCAGCAGCTTGGTGCCGGGAGGTGATGGCTACACCTTC. Translation gives CASSLVPGGDGYTF.

The rearrangement joins TRBV6-5 to TRBJ2-2; TRBD1 matches 7 bases. There are 12 residues in the CDR3. The V gene's germline CDR1 is MNHEY and CDR2 SVGAGI. J gave up 8 bases and V 6 bases, and 3 bases lay outside the gene matches. The CDR3 loop reads CASSLGQGELFF. DNA of the CDR3: TGTGCCAGCAGCCTGGGACAGGGGGAGCTGTTTTTT.

The J gene is TRBJ2-1, the V gene TRBV7-2, with TRBD2 matching over 7 bases. The CDR3 sequence is 15 residues long. The germline V gene encodes CDR1 SGHTA and CDR2 FQGNSA. With 6 bases clipped from V and 9 bases from J, the junction kept 14 bases outside the gene matches. CDR3 residues: CASSPQEGLLSEQFF. In nucleotides, the CDR3 is TGTGCCAGCAGTCCCCAGGAGGGACTATTGAGTGAGCAGTTCTTC.